The clone carrying this T cell receptor (beta chain) was counted a single time. This sample is drawn from a study of control samples from healthy donors and cancer patients. Germline V lookup: CDR1 LNHDA, CDR2 SQIVND (reference sequence). V lost 6 bases and J lost 8; bases outside the gene matches: 17. The CDR3 consists of 17 residues. Only in-frame clones appear in the TCRdb table, and some are missing; sequencing was by immunoSEQ multiplex PCR. Of about 160,000 clones listed, 96% are singletons. This receptor was identified in a woman aged 30 to 39 in good health. Sequenced sample: blood. This chain joins TRBV19 and TRBJ1-4; 8 bases align to TRBD1. The CDR3 here is CASRRRGQEGLDEKLFF. The CDR3 DNA sequence: TGTGCCAGTAGGCGGAGGGGACAGGAGGGGTTGGACGAAAAACTGTTTTTT.